The 11 T cell receptor beta chains below come from one sample, sequenced in a study of CD8+CD57+ T cells in acquired aplastic anemia (dated by TCRdb to 2016 to 2019). Patients chosen for sequencing had shown expansion of CD8+CD57+ cells by flow cytometry. Sequencing relied on an Illumina HiSeq 2000. Genomic DNA served as template for TCR beta VDJ combination and CDR3 sequence profiling. TCRdb reprocessing: public reads trimmed at Q25 with fastp, clones called with MiXCR, in-frame beta chains kept. Records with the same CDR3 protein are collapsed into one entry carrying the most frequent genes and DNA. Within this sample are about 290,000 distinct CDR3 sequences, with 45% to 65% of them counted one time only. The biggest ten clones account for 1.3% of the sample. Material for sequencing was sorted CD4+, CD8+, or CD8+CD57+ T cells (not recorded which) from PBMCs. The receptors shown here come from a human donor with aplastic anemia.

The chain links TRBV25-1 to TRBJ1-2; possibly TRBD1 for D (5 bases). V was clipped by 6 bases and J by 7 bases, with 15 bases between them. The CDR3 length is 13 residues. Germline V gene sequence: CDR1 MGHDK, CDR2 SYGVNS. This chain's CDR3 is CASRLNTGFGYTF. Here the CDR3 DNA reads TGTGCCAGCAGGTTGAACACAGGATTTGGCTACACCTTC.

This clonotype occurred a few times. A read error may be the cause here, since a much bigger clone is one base away. The chain has TRBV12-3 or TRBV12-4 and TRBJ1-5, with D uncertain. With 6 bases removed from V and 0 bases from J, the gap between germline ends came to 12 bases. The length of the CDR3 is 15 residues. The CDR3: CASSKGSCSNQPQHF. DNA of the CDR3: TGTGCCAGCAGCAAAGGGTCTTGTAGCAATCAGCCCCAGCATTTT.

This clonotype was detected only a few times. V and J are TRBV10-3 and TRBJ2-1; no firm D call. The CDR3 sequence is 13 residues long. V lost 0 bases and J 8 bases, leaving 8 bases between the germline ends. Germline loops: CDR1 ENHRY, CDR2 SYGVKD. The CDR3 DNA sequence: TGTGCCATCAGTGAGTCTCGGTGGGATGAGCAGTTCTTC. Protein sequence: CAISESRWDEQFF.

V is TRBV20-1 and J is TRBJ1-5; tentative D call: TRBD1 (5 bases). CDR3 length: 14 residues. The V and J ends lost 3 bases and 1 base respectively, with 10 bases between them. Germline lookup yields CDR1 DFQATT and CDR2 SNEGSKA (reference sequence). The CDR3 DNA sequence: TGCAGTGCTAGGGGCCGACAGAGCAATCAGCCCCAGCATTTT. Protein product: CSARGRQSNQPQHF.

This clonotype has ten or more counts. The rearrangement uses TRBV12-3 or TRBV12-4 and TRBJ1-2; tentatively, D is TRBD1 (6 bases). The V and J ends lost 5 bases and 10 bases respectively, with 20 bases between them. This CDR3 comprises 14 residues. In DNA form, the CDR3 reads TGTGCCAGCAGTATGCCTGGGGACATCGGAAACTACACCTTC. Encoded protein: CASSMPGDIGNYTF.

This clonotype was found many times. CDR3 in amino acids: CASSLRGYGNGDEQYF. CDR3 nucleotides: TGTGCCAGCAGCTTGAGGGGTTATGGGAATGGGGACGAGCAGTACTTC. This chain connects TRBV7-6 to TRBJ2-7, with D perhaps matching TRBD1 or TRBD2 (5 bases each). The V and J ends lost 3 bases and 5 bases respectively, with 20 bases between them. This CDR3 is built from 16 residues. Germline assignment: CDR1 SGHVS and CDR2 FNYEAQ.

The gene calls are TRBV5-1 and TRBJ2-7; no reliable D call. V lost 0 bases to trimming and J lost 7 bases, with 8 bases between them. Germline CDR1 reads SGHRS; CDR2 reads YFSETQ. CDR3 size: 12 residues. CDR3 region: CASSLGPSEQYF. CDR3 DNA sequence: TGCGCCAGCAGCTTGGGTCCCTCTGAGCAGTACTTC. Variable domain in full (rest from reference TRBV5-1 and TRBJ2-7): KAGVTQTPRYLIKTRGQQVTLSCSPISGHRSVSWYQQTPGQGLQFLFEYFSETQRNKGNFPGRFSGRQFSNSRSEMNVSTLELGDSALYLCASSLGPSEQYFGPGTRLTVT.

This clonotype is a singleton in its sample. The V gene is TRBV7-8, the J gene TRBJ2-3; 9 nucleotides line up with TRBD1. The CDR3 sequence is 15 residues long. The V gene end was trimmed by 7 bases and the J gene end by 2 bases; junction bases not matched to a gene: 7. The germline gives CDR1 SGHVS, CDR2 FQNEAQ. The CDR3 sequence is CASNLGQGPTDTQYF. The CDR3 coding sequence is TGTGCCAGCAACCTAGGACAGGGGCCCACAGATACGCAGTATTTT.

The V and J genes are TRBV15 and TRBJ2-2; D unclear. This CDR3 has 8 amino acids. Trimming shortened V by 8 bases and J by 8 bases, and 0 bases separated the two germline ends. Germline assignment: CDR1 LNHNV and CDR2 YYDKDF (reference sequence). The CDR3 spells CATGELFF. CDR3 in DNA: TGTGCCACCGGGGAGCTGTTTTTT.

This clonotype was found many times. The rearrangement links TRBV20-1 to TRBJ1-1; D might be TRBD1 (5 bases). Trimming removed 2 bases at V and 3 bases at J, with 10 bases between. The CDR3 runs 13 residues. In germline, CDR1 is DFQATT, CDR2 SNEGSKA (reference sequence). This CDR3 is CSARRGMDTEAFF. The CDR3 coding sequence is TGCAGTGCTAGACGGGGGATGGACACTGAAGCTTTCTTT.

The chain uses TRBV25-1 and TRBJ2-7, with D possibly matching TRBD1 (7 bases). The V and J ends lost 6 bases and 12 bases respectively, with 30 bases between them. Germline CDR1 reads MGHDK; CDR2 reads SYGVNS. The CDR3 spans 16 residues. Here the CDR3 DNA reads TGTGCCAGCAGAACCCACAGGGGTGCCGAGCCGGGGGTTCCGTACTTC. It is translated as CASRTHRGAEPGVPYF.